Described below is a single T cell receptor (beta chain) sequence and its context. Its antigen is still unknown. This specimen belongs to a study of cytomegalovirus exposure and HLA in healthy donors. Notes on the study in general: Previously analyzed data showed that most TCR beta V segments were productive at a frequency of about 90% or about 30%. Per published accounts, TCR beta sequences correctly predicted the HLA-A and HLA-B alleles of most subjects. Most likely, a cluster of highly shared sequence variants arose as a sequencing artifact.

The germline V gene encodes CDR1 SGDLS and CDR2 YYNGEE. The V segment lost 3 bases and the J segment 0 bases; nucleotides outside the gene matches: 5. The CDR3 consists of 15 residues. PCR was performed using 60 Vbeta and 13 Jbeta primers. Sequencing used immunoSEQ multiplex PCR; TCRdb keeps in-frame clones, though not all of them. Found here are 170,000 or so clones, 84% of them singletons; the top ten hold under 0.4%. This receptor was identified in a boy aged 2 to 9 in good health and CMV-seronegative. The chain couples TRBV9 to TRBJ1-1, with TRBD1 matching 7 bases. Sequenced material: PBMCs. CDR3 loop: CASSENRGMNTEAFF. The CDR3 DNA reads TGTGCCAGCAGCGAAAACAGGGGCATGAACACTGAAGCTTTCTTT. Complete variable domain (other parts from reference TRBV9 and TRBJ1-1): DSGVTQTPKHLITATGQRVTLRCSPRSGDLSVYWYQQSLDQGLQFLIQYYNGEERAKGNILERFSAQQFPDLHSELNLSSLELGDSALYFCASSENRGMNTEAFFGQGTRLTVV.